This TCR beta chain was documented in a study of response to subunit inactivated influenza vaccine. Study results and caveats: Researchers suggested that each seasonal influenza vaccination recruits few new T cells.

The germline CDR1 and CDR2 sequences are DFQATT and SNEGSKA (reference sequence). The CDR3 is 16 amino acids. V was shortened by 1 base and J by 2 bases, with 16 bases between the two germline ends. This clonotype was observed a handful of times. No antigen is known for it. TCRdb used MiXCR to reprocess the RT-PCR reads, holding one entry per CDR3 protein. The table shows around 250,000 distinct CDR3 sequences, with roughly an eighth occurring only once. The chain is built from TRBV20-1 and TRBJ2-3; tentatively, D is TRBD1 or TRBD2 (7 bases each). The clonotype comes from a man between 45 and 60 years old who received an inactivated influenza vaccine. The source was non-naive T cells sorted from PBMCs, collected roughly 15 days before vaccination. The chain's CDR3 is CSARGGRDSTTDTQYF. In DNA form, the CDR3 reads TGCAGTGCTAGAGGGGGGAGGGACAGCACCACAGATACGCAGTATTTT.